Sequencing of this T cell receptor beta chain was carried out in a study of CXCR3-negative and CXCR3-positive naive CD8 T cells. Carrying UMI labels, the TRB cDNA libraries were prepared through 5' RACE. TCRdb re-called the 5' RACE reads and catalogs CDR3 proteins one per entry, DNA excluded. Its table records 35,000 to 50,000 distinct CDR3 sequences. This clonotype is deemed medium-sized by its frequency. Antigen: not known. General observations from the study: With CXCR3 expression partially decreased after cryopreservation, most assays relied on fresh PBMCs.

This CDR3 contains 14 residues. Germline loops: CDR1 SEHNR, CDR2 FQNEAQ (reference sequence). The V gene is TRBV7-9, the J gene TRBJ2-3; TCRdb gives TRBD1 as the D gene, but with no DNA this cannot be confirmed. Sequencing was performed on memory CD8+ T cells from blood. The receptor comes from a human donor in good health. Some clones in this sample may be carry-over from other donors' samples. This chain's CDR3 is CASSSLQGPDTQYF.